Listed here are 27 T cell receptor beta chains from one sample, sequenced in a study of T cells in localized non-small cell lung cancer. Assay used: immunoSEQ multiplex PCR; TCRdb lists only in-frame clones, some missing. The sample shows around 25,000 clones, approximately 86% of them seen only once. This material consisted of peripheral blood, taken before any cancer treatment. These receptors were obtained from a female donor over 55 with stage I lung adenocarcinoma.

V usage is TRBV9 and J usage is TRBJ1-2; D remains ambiguous. Germline V gives CDR1 SGDLS, CDR2 YYNGEE. The germline V and J ends were trimmed by 6 bases and 1 base, with 7 bases remaining between them. The CDR3 has 12 amino acids. As DNA, the CDR3 is TGTGCCAGCACAGTGCTTAACTATGGCTACACCTTC. Translated, it gives CASTVLNYGYTF.

V is TRBV2 and J is TRBJ1-4; no firm D call. Germline loops: CDR1 SNHLY, CDR2 FYNNEI. The germline V and J ends were trimmed by 1 base and 7 bases, with 13 bases remaining between them. CDR3 length: 15 residues. CDR3: CASSEERRWGEKLFF. The CDR3 nucleotides read TGTGCCAGCAGTGAAGAGAGACGGTGGGGTGAAAAACTGTTTTTT.

The chain links TRBV10-3 to TRBJ1-6, with TRBD1 as a possible D gene (5 bases). The V gene lost 0 bases and the J gene lost 9 bases, with 12 bases spanning the gap. In germline, CDR1 is ENHRY, CDR2 SYGVKD. The CDR3 contains 15 residues. CDR3: CAISESKGAGSPLHF. CDR3 nucleotides: TGTGCCATCAGTGAGTCAAAAGGGGCTGGTTCACCCCTCCACTTT.

This chain uses TRBV5-4 with TRBJ2-5; D uncertain. The CDR3 has 14 residues. CDR1 is SGHNT, CDR2 YYREEE, per germline (reference sequence). Trimming cost V 1 base and J 2 bases, with 9 bases left between them. CDR3 nucleotide sequence: TGTGCCAGCAGCTTGACTACAGATCAAGAGACCCAGTACTTC. Protein product: CASSLTTDQETQYF.

The chain couples TRBV5-6 to TRBJ1-1; the D is unclear. CDR3 length: 13 residues. Germline CDR1 SGHDT, CDR2 YYEEEE. V lost 2 bases, J lost 12 bases, and 17 bases lay in between. In DNA form, the CDR3 reads TGTGCCAGCAGCTTTTGGAGGGTGGGAGGGACTTTCTTT. The encoded protein is CASSFWRVGGTFF.

The chain combines TRBV29-1 with TRBJ1-1; D not certain. V gave up 2 bases and J gave up 5 bases, with 6 bases separating them. Germline V gene data show CDR1 as SQVTM and CDR2 as ANQGSEA. The CDR3 spans 11 residues. The CDR3 coding sequence is TGCAGCGTTGAATCCCGGACTGAAGCTTTCTTT. Its translation is CSVESRTEAFF.

The chain couples TRBV28 to TRBJ2-1; 9 bases fit TRBD1. The CDR3 is 16 amino acids. V trimming: 6 bases; J trimming: 4 bases; junction bases outside the gene matches: 10. Germline lookup yields CDR1 MDHEN and CDR2 SYDVKM. CDR3 DNA sequence: TGTGCCAGCAGGCCCTCGCGGGACAGGGTTTACAATGAGCAGTTCTTC. It yields the protein CASRPSRDRVYNEQFF.

The gene calls are TRBV6-5 and TRBJ1-5; D is uncertain. The germline V gene encodes CDR1 MNHEY and CDR2 SVGAGI. This CDR3 has 14 amino acids. V was shortened by 4 bases and J by 4 bases, with 11 bases between the two germline ends. The CDR3 DNA is TGTGCCAGCAGTTTGTCCGGGTGGAATCAGCCCCAGCATTTT. This sequence encodes CASSLSGWNQPQHF.

The chain recombines TRBV30 with TRBJ1-2; D gene uncertain. The CDR3 sequence is 14 residues long. The V gene's germline CDR1 is GTSNPN and CDR2 SVGIG (reference sequence). V lost 4 bases and J 4 bases, leaving 16 bases between the germline ends. The CDR3 loop reads CAWTPGGIGYGYTF. For the CDR3, the DNA is TGTGCCTGGACCCCGGGAGGGATAGGCTATGGCTACACCTTC.

This clone showed up just a few times. The gene calls are TRBV18 and TRBJ1-4; TRBD1 matches 12 bases. Germline V gene data show CDR1 as KGHSH and CDR2 as LQKENI. J was trimmed by 4 bases and V by 2 bases; bases with no gene match: 5. CDR3 length: 17 amino acids. Here the CDR3 reads CASSPGTGGDNNEKLFF. CDR3 DNA: TGTGCCAGCTCACCAGGGACAGGGGGCGACAATAATGAAAAACTGTTTTTT.

The chain is built from TRBV7-6 and TRBJ2-5, with TRBD2 as a possible D gene (6 bases). With 0 bases removed from V and 6 bases from J, the gap between germline ends came to 14 bases. From germline, CDR1 is SGHVS and CDR2 FNYEAQ. CDR3 length: 15 residues. CDR3 coding DNA: TGTGCCAGCAGCTTAGCTCCTAGCGCGGGGAAGACCCAGTACTTC. Translated, it gives CASSLAPSAGKTQYF. The complete variable domain, with remaining parts taken from reference TRBV7-6 and TRBJ2-5, reads GAGVSQSPRYKVTKRGQDVALRCDPISGHVSLYWYRQALGQGPEFLTYFNYEAQQDKSGLPNDRFSAERPEGSISTLTIQRTEQRDSAMYRCASSLAPSAGKTQYFGPGTRLLVL.

The chain joins TRBV19 to TRBJ1-2, with 8 bases fitting TRBD1. Germline assignment: CDR1 LNHDA and CDR2 SQIVND (reference sequence). V lost 0 bases and J lost 7; bases outside the gene matches: 7. The CDR3 extends over 15 amino acids. The CDR3 DNA follows: TGTGCCAGTAGTATAGAGGCAGGGGGCCTCTTTGGCTACACCTTC. Encoded protein: CASSIEAGGLFGYTF.

Only one count was recorded for this clone. The chain uses TRBV6-1 and TRBJ1-2; D perhaps matches TRBD1 (6 bases). This CDR3 contains 16 residues. V was cut by 4 bases and J by 1 base, with 16 bases left in between. Germline V lookup: CDR1 MNHNS, CDR2 SASEGT. The CDR3, as DNA: TGTGCCAGCAGTGTTCTGGGGCCAGGGGATAACTATGGCTACACCTTC. Protein: CASSVLGPGDNYGYTF.

The chain is built from TRBV30 and TRBJ2-1, with TRBD2 matching 8 bases. V gave up 0 bases and J gave up 6 bases; unmatched junction bases: 7. CDR1 and CDR2 (germline): GTSNPN, SVGIG (reference sequence). The CDR3 spans 15 residues. This chain's CDR3 is CAWSVWGGGFNEQFF. The CDR3 region has the DNA TGTGCCTGGAGTGTATGGGGCGGGGGGTTCAATGAGCAGTTCTTC.

CDR3 nucleotide sequence: TGTGCCAGCAGCCGAGGGACAGGGGAACAAGAGACCCAGTACTTC. Amino acids: CASSRGTGEQETQYF. The chain couples TRBV11-3 to TRBJ2-5; 10 bases are shared with TRBD1. The J segment lost 2 bases and the V segment lost 5 bases, leaving 5 bases of the junction unmatched. Per the germline V gene, CDR1 is SGHNT and CDR2 is YENEEA. The CDR3 runs to 15 residues.

This clone has more than one count but fewer than ten. This rearrangement joins TRBV2 to TRBJ1-2, with 7 bases lining up with TRBD1. Germline V gene lookup returns CDR1 SNHLY and CDR2 FYNNEI. The CDR3 totals 14 residues. Trimming at V came to 6 bases and at J to 2 bases, leaving 6 bases not matched to a gene. Here the CDR3 reads CASRNRGGNYGYTF. DNA of the CDR3: TGTGCCAGCAGGAACAGGGGAGGGAACTATGGCTACACCTTC.

V gene TRBV2 combines with J gene TRBJ1-4; 8 bases match TRBD1. The germline CDR1 and CDR2 sequences are SNHLY and FYNNEI. This CDR3 spans 16 amino acids. V shed 6 bases and J 5 bases; nucleotides not matched to a gene: 11. The CDR3 bases are TGTGCCAGCAGGGCCGACAGGGGACCGGGGAATGAAAAACTGTTTTTT. Amino acids: CASRADRGPGNEKLFF.

This rearrangement joins TRBV19 to TRBJ2-7; 10 bases agree with TRBD2. Unmatched junction bases numbered 8, after V lost 3 bases and J lost 3 bases. Looked up from germline, CDR1 is LNHDA and CDR2 is SQIVND (reference sequence). The CDR3 length is 16 residues. The chain's CDR3 is CASSMRSSGSFYEQYF. The CDR3 DNA reads as TGTGCCAGTAGTATGAGGTCTAGCGGGAGTTTCTACGAGCAGTACTTC. The full variable domain, its missing parts supplied by reference TRBV19 and TRBJ2-7, is DGGITQSPKYLFRKEGQNVTLSCEQNLNHDAMYWYRQDPGQGLRLIYYSQIVNDFQKGDIAEGYSVSREKKESFPLTVTSAQKNPTAFYLCASSMRSSGSFYEQYFGPGTRLTVT.

Concerning this clone: Sequence at one end of the junction differs from germline and may be a read error. The chain is built from TRBV7-7 and TRBJ2-5, with D unresolved. This CDR3 region has 13 residues. From germline, CDR1 is SSHAT and CDR2 FNYEAQ (reference sequence). The DNA of the CDR3 is TGTGCTAGCAGCTTAGGTCCCCAAGAGACCCAGTACTTC. Its protein is CASSLGPQETQYF.

This clone was counted between two and nine times. This chain joins TRBV30 and TRBJ2-2; unclear D gene. There are 13 residues in the CDR3. Trimming removed 2 bases at V and 8 bases at J, with 12 bases between. Looked up from germline, CDR1 is GTSNPN and CDR2 is SVGIG (reference sequence). CDR3 protein: CAWSRDTRGELFF. CDR3 DNA: TGTGCCTGGAGTAGAGACACGAGGGGGGAGCTGTTTTTT.

The chain uses TRBV6-5 and TRBJ1-5; 8 bases line up with TRBD1. Germline CDR1 is MNHEY and CDR2 is SVGAGI. This CDR3 contains 13 residues. With 4 bases clipped from V and 6 bases from J, the junction kept 2 bases outside the gene matches. In DNA, the CDR3 is TGTGCCAGCAGTTCCAGGGGGCTTCAGCCCCAGCATTTT. It codes for CASSSRGLQPQHF.

As concerns this clone: This likely came from a read error, as a far larger clone is one base away. The identical CDR3 is also encoded by other nucleotide sequences in the sample. The chain carries TRBV4-1 and TRBJ1-4; D is undetermined. This CDR3 contains 15 residues. V was shortened by 4 bases and J by 0 bases, with 9 bases between the two germline ends. From germline, CDR1 is MGHRA and CDR2 YSYEKL. The CDR3 loop is CASSPNGATNEKLFF. CDR3 in DNA: TGCGCCAGCAGCCCGAACGGGGCAACTAATGAAAAACTGTTTTTT.

This clone has just one count. The chain links TRBV5-1 to TRBJ2-3; 11 bases are shared with TRBD2. This CDR3 region has 15 residues. Germline V gene sequence: CDR1 SGHRS, CDR2 YFSETQ. Trimming removed 5 bases from V and 3 bases from J; junction bases left unmatched: 5. The CDR3 nucleotides read TGCGCCAGCAGTTTTAGCGGGAGGGCAACAGATACGCAGTATTTT. Residues: CASSFSGRATDTQYF. The full variable domain, with the rest looked up from reference TRBV5-1 and TRBJ2-3, is KAGVTQTPRYLIKTRGQQVTLSCSPISGHRSVSWYQQTPGQGLQFLFEYFSETQRNKGNFPGRFSGRQFSNSRSEMNVSTLELGDSALYLCASSFSGRATDTQYFGPGTRLTVL.

This chain uses TRBV29-1 with TRBJ1-1, with 7 nucleotides matching TRBD1. The CDR3 contains 14 residues. Germline V gives CDR1 SQVTM, CDR2 ANQGSEA. V shed 7 bases and J 0 bases; nucleotides not matched to a gene: 8. The CDR3 nucleotides read TGCAGCGCCTCCCCGGACAGGATGAACACTGAAGCTTTCTTT. Translating it yields CSASPDRMNTEAFF.

This chain uses TRBV7-9 with TRBJ1-2; tentatively, D is TRBD1 (6 bases). Trimming removed 5 bases from V and 5 bases from J, with 9 bases in between. CDR3 size: 12 residues. CDR1 is SEHNR, CDR2 FQNEAQ, per germline (reference sequence). The CDR3 nucleotides read TGTGCCAGCAGCCGACAGGCGTATGGCTACACCTTC. Its translation is CASSRQAYGYTF.

The chain recombines TRBV18 with TRBJ2-5, with D perhaps TRBD2 (6 bases). Trimming removed 6 bases at V and 5 bases at J, with 19 bases between. The CDR3 is 15 residues long. From germline, CDR1 is KGHSH and CDR2 LQKENI. CDR3 in DNA: TGTGCCAGCTCGGGACTGCTGGGGAGTTCGGAGACCCAGTACTTC. This codes for CASSGLLGSSETQYF.

This clone has a single count. The V and J genes are TRBV6-5 and TRBJ1-1; D remains ambiguous. Germline V lookup: CDR1 MNHEY, CDR2 SVGAGI. The V gene lost 2 bases and the J gene lost 0 bases, with 10 bases spanning the gap. The length of the CDR3 is 15 residues. In nucleotides, the CDR3 is TGTGCCAGCAGTTACAACGGCCCCATGAACACTGAAGCTTTCTTT. Amino acid sequence: CASSYNGPMNTEAFF.